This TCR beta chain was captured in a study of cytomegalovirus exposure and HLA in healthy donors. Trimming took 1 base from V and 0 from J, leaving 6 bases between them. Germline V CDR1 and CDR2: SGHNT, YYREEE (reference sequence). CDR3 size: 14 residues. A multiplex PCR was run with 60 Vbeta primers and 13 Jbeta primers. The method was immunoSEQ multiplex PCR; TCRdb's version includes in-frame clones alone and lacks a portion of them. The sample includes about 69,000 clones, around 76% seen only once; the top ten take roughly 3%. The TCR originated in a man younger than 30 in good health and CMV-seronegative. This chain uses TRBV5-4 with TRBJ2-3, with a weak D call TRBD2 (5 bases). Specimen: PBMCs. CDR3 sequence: CASSLRGSTDTQYF. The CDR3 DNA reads TGTGCCAGCAGCTTGCGGGGAAGCACAGATACGCAGTATTTT.